The present T cell receptor beta chain was sequenced within a study of cytotoxic CD8 clonotypes in ibrutinib-treated CLL. Study summary: Among responders, around 24 were partial and 2 complete; after median around 68 months, approximately 15 stayed remitted and roughly 12 progressed. The response samples were taken once patients had been treated for a median of about 12 months, range 6 to 36.

The assay was immunoSEQ multiplex PCR, and TCRdb's table has in-frame clones only and misses some. The sample has about 39,000 clones, 68% seen once. Remarks on this clone: Its antigen is as yet unknown.

Trimming took off 4 bases at V and 4 bases at J, with 16 bases between the two ends. The CDR3 consists of 15 residues. The germline gives CDR1 SEHNR, CDR2 FQNEAQ (reference sequence). General observations from the study: In comparison with age-matched healthy donors, baseline clonality was higher and tracked circulating CD8+ T-cell counts.

This receptor was taken from a human donor with chronic lymphocytic leukemia. This specimen was PBMCs, taken at disease progression, from a patient treated with ibrutinib. This chain links TRBV7-9 with TRBJ2-5, with D hard to call. The DNA of the CDR3 is TGTGCCAGCAGCTCCTTGGGTACCCTGGGAGAGACCCAGTACTTC. It codes for CASSSLGTLGETQYF.